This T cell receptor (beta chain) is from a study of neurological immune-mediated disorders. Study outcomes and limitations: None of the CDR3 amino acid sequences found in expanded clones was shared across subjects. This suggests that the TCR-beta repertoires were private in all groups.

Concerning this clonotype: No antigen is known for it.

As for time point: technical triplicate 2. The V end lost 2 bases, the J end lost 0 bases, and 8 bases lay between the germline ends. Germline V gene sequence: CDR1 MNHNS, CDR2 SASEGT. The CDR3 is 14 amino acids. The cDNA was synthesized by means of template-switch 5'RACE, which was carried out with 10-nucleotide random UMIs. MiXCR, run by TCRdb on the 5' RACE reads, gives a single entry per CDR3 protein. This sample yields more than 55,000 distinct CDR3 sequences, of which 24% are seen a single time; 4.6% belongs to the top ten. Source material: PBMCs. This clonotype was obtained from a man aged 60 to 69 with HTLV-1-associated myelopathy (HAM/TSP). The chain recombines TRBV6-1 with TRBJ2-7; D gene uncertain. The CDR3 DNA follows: TGTGCCAGCAGTGAAAGATTCCCCTCCTACGAGCAGTACTTC. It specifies CASSERFPSYEQYF.